This TCR beta chain was captured in a study of blood T cell repertoires in COVID-19. The overall study: COVID-19 samples, acute and convalescent, were from the United States, Italy and Spain. Sources were T cells, B-cell-depleted T cells, or PBMCs; the material itself was cDNA or gDNA.

Original processing methods: Quantification of nucleated cells was approximated via reference gene primer amplification. Libraries were prepared by immunoSEQ multiplex PCR; TCRdb keeps only in-frame clonotypes and omits some of them. V and J calls and clone size are given by that table; D and trimming were obtained from the DNA. This repertoire shows 200,000 to 250,000 clones, 88% found once; its top ten account for roughly 2.5%. The CDR3 has 11 residues. V gave up 8 bases and J gave up 8 bases, with 9 bases separating them. The material sequenced was peripheral blood. The chain recombines TRBV12-3 or TRBV12-4 with TRBJ1-4; no reliable D call. The sequence came from a woman aged 55-75 years with acute or convalescent COVID-19. For the CDR3, the DNA is TGTGCCAGCGCCGCTCGGGAAAAACTGTTTTTT. Translated: CASAAREKLFF.